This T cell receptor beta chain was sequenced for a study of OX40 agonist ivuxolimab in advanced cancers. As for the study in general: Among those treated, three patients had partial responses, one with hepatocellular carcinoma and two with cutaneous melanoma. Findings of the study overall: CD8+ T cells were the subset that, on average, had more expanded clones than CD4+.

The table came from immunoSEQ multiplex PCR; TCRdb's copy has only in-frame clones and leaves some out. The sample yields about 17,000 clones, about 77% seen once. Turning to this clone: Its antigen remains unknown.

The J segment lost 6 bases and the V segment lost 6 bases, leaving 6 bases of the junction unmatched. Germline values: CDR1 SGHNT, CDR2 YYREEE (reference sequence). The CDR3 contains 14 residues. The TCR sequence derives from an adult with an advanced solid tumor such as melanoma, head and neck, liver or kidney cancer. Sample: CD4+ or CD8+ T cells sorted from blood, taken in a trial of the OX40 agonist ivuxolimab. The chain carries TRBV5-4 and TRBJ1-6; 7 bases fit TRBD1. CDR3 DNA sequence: TGTGCCAGCACCTATGGGACAGTTAATTCACCCCTCCACTTT. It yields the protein CASTYGTVNSPLHF.